This entry lists 31 T cell receptor beta chains sequenced from one sample in a study of a mutant IDH1 vaccine in newly diagnosed glioma. Assay used: immunoSEQ multiplex PCR; TCRdb lists only in-frame clones, some missing. The sample lists tens of thousands of clones, 70% to 90% occurring once. Time point: baseline, week 1 (first vaccination visit). Treatment noted: pre-vaccination baseline after standard-of-care therapy. This material consisted of PBMCs, taken from a glioma patient treated with radiotherapy, temozolomide or both. Source of these receptors: a man aged 25-45 years with glioma.

The chain carries TRBV11-3 and TRBJ2-7, with D hard to call. The CDR3 has 14 amino acids. V gave up 1 base and J gave up 7 bases, with 14 bases separating them. The V gene's germline CDR1 is SGHNT and CDR2 YENEEA. Here the CDR3 reads CASSLGPSAREQYF. The CDR3 bases are TGTGCCAGCAGCTTAGGGCCCTCAGCTCGAGAGCAGTACTTC.

This clone was counted once. The gene calls are TRBV30 and TRBJ2-7; 7 nucleotides line up with TRBD1. Germline V gives CDR1 GTSNPN, CDR2 SVGIG (reference sequence). There are 11 residues in the CDR3. V dropped 4 bases and J dropped 7; count of bases not matched to a gene: 4. DNA of the CDR3: TGTGCCTGGATTAGGGGGCTTGAGCAGTACTTC. It translates to CAWIRGLEQYF.

V gene TRBV7-9 combines with J gene TRBJ2-2; D gene ambiguous. V was shortened by 3 bases and J by 1 base, with 12 bases between the two germline ends. Germline V lookup: CDR1 SEHNR, CDR2 FQNEAQ (reference sequence). The CDR3 runs to 16 residues. The CDR3 loop is CASSFRFRMNTGELFF. The DNA of the CDR3 is TGTGCCAGCAGCTTTAGGTTTAGAATGAACACCGGGGAGCTGTTTTTT.

The chain has TRBV5-4 and TRBJ2-7, with TRBD2 matching over 8 bases. This CDR3 is 13 amino acids long. CDR1 and CDR2 from the germline V gene are SGHNT and YYREEE (reference sequence). The junction had 8 bases not matched to a gene; V was cut back by 9 bases and J by 3 bases. CDR3 in amino acids: CATSGGGIYEQYF. CDR3 nucleotide sequence: TGTGCCACTTCGGGGGGGGGTATCTACGAGCAGTACTTC.

The chain carries TRBV11-1 and TRBJ2-5; the match to TRBD2 covers 7 bases. V was clipped by 7 bases and J by 4 bases; unmatched bases: 12. Germline V CDR1 and CDR2: SGHAT, FQDESV (reference sequence). The CDR3 length is 15 residues. The CDR3 loop reads CASTETAGVRETQYF. The CDR3 DNA reads as TGTGCCAGCACCGAAACTGCGGGGGTCCGAGAGACCCAGTACTTC. Based on the CDR3 plus reference TRBV11-1 and TRBJ2-5, the full variable domain is EAEVAQSPRYKITEKSQAVAFWCDPISGHATLYWYRQILGQGPELLVQFQDESVVDDSQLPKDRFSAERLKGVDSTLKIQPAELGDSAMYLCASTETAGVRETQYFGPGTRLLVL.

The J gene is TRBJ2-1, the V gene TRBV11-3; 9 bases align to TRBD2. J gave up 7 bases and V 0 bases, and 7 bases lay outside the gene matches. Germline-derived CDR1 and CDR2 are SGHNT and YENEEA. There are 16 residues in the CDR3. DNA for the CDR3: TGTGCCAGCAGCTTAGACGCGGGGGGGCATGTGAATGAGCAGTTCTTC. This codes for CASSLDAGGHVNEQFF.

The chain employs TRBV7-9 and TRBJ2-1; TRBD2 agrees at 8 bases. The CDR3 consists of 13 residues. Losses at the gene ends were 4 bases for V and 14 bases for J; bases not matched to a gene: 10. The V gene's germline CDR1 is SEHNR and CDR2 FQNEAQ (reference sequence). The CDR3 is CASSSPGLAVEFF. In nucleotides, the CDR3 is TGTGCCAGCAGCTCCCCTGGACTAGCCGTTGAGTTCTTC.

Written as DNA, the CDR3 is TGTGCCAGCAGGACAGGGGGAGGCTATGGCTACACCTTC. This translates into CASRTGGGYGYTF. The rearrangement uses TRBV2 and TRBJ1-2; 9 positions match TRBD1. Germline-derived CDR1 and CDR2 are SNHLY and FYNNEI. The trim removed 6 bases at V and 4 bases at J, leaving 3 bases unmatched. The CDR3 is 13 residues long.

There are a few counts of this clone. The CDR3 is CSVVQGDNQPQHF. CDR3 coding DNA: TGCAGCGTCGTACAGGGGGATAATCAGCCCCAGCATTTT. This sequence joins TRBV29-1 and TRBJ1-5; 8 positions agree with TRBD1. Germline lookup yields CDR1 SQVTM and CDR2 ANQGSEA. V shed 6 bases, J shed 4 bases, and the junction held 5 bases outside the gene matches. The CDR3 runs to 13 residues.

The sample holds one count of this clone. This chain connects TRBV7-9 to TRBJ1-5; TRBD1 aligns across 9 bases. Germline loops: CDR1 SEHNR, CDR2 FQNEAQ (reference sequence). The CDR3 contains 13 residues. The J segment lost 6 bases and the V segment lost 5 bases, leaving 2 bases of the junction unmatched. Here the CDR3 DNA reads TGTGCCAGCAGCCGGACAGGGGTTCAGCCCCAGCATTTT. This codes for CASSRTGVQPQHF.

The rearrangement uses TRBV6-5 and TRBJ2-5, with 12 nucleotides matching TRBD1. Germline CDR1 reads MNHEY; CDR2 reads SVGAGI. CDR3 size: 16 residues. V dropped 0 bases and J dropped 5; count of bases not matched to a gene: 4. The CDR3 DNA is TGTGCCAGCAGTTACTCGGGACAGGGGGCTTTGGAGACCCAGTACTTC. This codes for CASSYSGQGALETQYF.

The rearrangement joins TRBV5-6 to TRBJ2-2, with D perhaps TRBD2 (5 bases). Germline-derived CDR1 and CDR2 are SGHDT and YYEEEE. V was pared by 2 bases and J by 5 bases, with 10 bases between. There are 14 residues in the CDR3. This CDR3 is CASSFPRTTGELFF. The DNA for the CDR3 is TGTGCCAGCAGCTTCCCCAGGACTACCGGGGAGCTGTTTTTT.

The count of this clone is one. J is TRBJ2-7 and V is TRBV20-1; no clear D. V was pared by 1 base and J by 6 bases, with 4 bases between. CDR3 length: 10 amino acids. Per the germline V gene, CDR1 is DFQATT and CDR2 is SNEGSKA (reference sequence). DNA of the CDR3: TGCAGTGCTAGAGGGTCCGAGCAGTACTTC. Translation: CSARGSEQYF.

The V gene is TRBV7-6, the J gene TRBJ2-3, with TRBD1 as a possible D gene (5 bases). V lost 3 bases to trimming and J lost 6 bases, with 10 bases between them. The CDR3 runs to 13 residues. CDR1 and CDR2 from the germline V gene are SGHVS and FNYEAQ. CDR3 sequence: CASSLGPLDTQYF. The CDR3 DNA is TGTGCCAGCAGCTTGGGGCCCTTGGATACGCAGTATTTT.

The chain is built from TRBV18 and TRBJ1-4; D gene uncertain. This CDR3 has 14 residues. V was trimmed by 3 bases and J by 0 bases, leaving 5 bases between them. The germline V gene has CDR1 KGHSH and CDR2 LQKENI. The CDR3 bases are TGTGCCAGCTCACCCACAGCAACTAATGAAAAACTGTTTTTT. Amino acid sequence: CASSPTATNEKLFF.

The J gene is TRBJ1-1, the V gene TRBV5-6; 7 positions match TRBD1. The CDR3 spans 14 residues. In germline, CDR1 is SGHDT, CDR2 YYEEEE. Losses at the gene ends were 2 bases for V and 6 bases for J; bases not matched to a gene: 7. CDR3 amino acids: CASSLTGVRAEAFF. The CDR3 coding sequence is TGTGCCAGCAGCTTAACAGGGGTGAGGGCTGAAGCTTTCTTT.

This chain joins TRBV19 and TRBJ1-1; 10 bases line up with TRBD1. Trimming cost V 1 base and J 4 bases; bases outside gene matches: 3. This CDR3 is built from 15 residues. Per germline, CDR1 LNHDA and CDR2 SQIVND (reference sequence). The CDR3 spells CASSIGQGAGTEAFF. In DNA form, the CDR3 reads TGTGCCAGTAGTATAGGACAGGGGGCGGGCACTGAAGCTTTCTTT.

The CDR3 DNA reads TGTGCCAGTAGTATAGTTTCAGGGGGCACTGAAGCTTTCTTT. Encoded protein: CASSIVSGGTEAFF. The chain couples TRBV19 to TRBJ1-1; TRBD1 matches 7 bases. This CDR3 is 14 amino acids long. From germline, CDR1 is LNHDA and CDR2 SQIVND (reference sequence). After removal of 1 base from V and 4 bases from J, the junction contained 3 bases not matched to a gene. Full variable domain (outside the CDR3, taken from reference TRBV19 and TRBJ1-1): DGGITQSPKYLFRKEGQNVTLSCEQNLNHDAMYWYRQDPGQGLRLIYYSQIVNDFQKGDIAEGYSVSREKKESFPLTVTSAQKNPTAFYLCASSIVSGGTEAFFGQGTRLTVV.

The chain carries TRBV18 and TRBJ2-7; D tentatively reads TRBD1 or TRBD2 (5 bases each). The CDR3 covers 15 residues. Germline V lookup: CDR1 KGHSH, CDR2 LQKENI. With 4 bases removed from V and 0 bases from J, the gap between germline ends came to 13 bases. DNA of the CDR3: TGTGCCAGCTCACACCCTGGGGGAGACTCCTACGAGCAGTACTTC. This sequence encodes CASSHPGGDSYEQYF.

This clone was detected only a few times. The chain joins TRBV7-2 to TRBJ2-7; possible D gene TRBD2, 5 bases. V dropped 1 base and J dropped 7 bases, with 11 bases sitting between them. The CDR3 extends over 13 amino acids. Per the germline V gene, CDR1 is SGHTA and CDR2 is FQGNSA. The CDR3 DNA is TGTGCCAGCAGCTTAGGTTTCCCGGGGGAGCAGTACTTC. Residues: CASSLGFPGEQYF.

This chain links TRBV30 with TRBJ2-3; D not certain. V was clipped by 1 base and J by 2 bases, with 10 bases between them. CDR1 GTSNPN and CDR2 SVGIG come from the germline V gene (reference sequence). CDR3 length equals 14 residues. CDR3 loop: CAWSAGPTTDTQYF. The CDR3 region has the DNA TGTGCCTGGAGTGCCGGTCCTACCACAGATACGCAGTATTTT.

For the CDR3, the DNA is TGTGCCAGCAGCTTAGGAGGCGGGAGAGCCACTGAAGCTTTCTTT. This sequence encodes CASSLGGGRATEAFF. The genes are TRBV7-2 and TRBJ1-1; D remains unclear. CDR1 SGHTA and CDR2 FQGNSA come from the germline V gene. Trimming removed 1 base from V and 4 bases from J, with 13 bases in between. This CDR3 has 15 amino acids.

V and J are TRBV19 and TRBJ2-5; D gene unclear. Germline V gene data show CDR1 as LNHDA and CDR2 as SQIVND (reference sequence). The V end was cut by 1 base, the J end by 2 bases, with 8 bases between. CDR3 length equals 14 residues. The CDR3 nucleotides are TGTGCCAGTAGTATAGCGCGTCCGCAAGAGACCCAGTACTTC. It is translated as CASSIARPQETQYF.

The chain couples TRBV7-7 to TRBJ2-2; no reliable D call. This CDR3 has 14 residues. Trimming stripped 1 base from V and 6 bases from J, with 9 bases between. CDR1 and CDR2 from the germline V gene are SSHAT and FNYEAQ (reference sequence). The chain's CDR3 is CASSLVSLPGELFF. In nucleotides, the CDR3 is TGTGCCAGCAGCTTAGTCTCCCTGCCCGGGGAGCTGTTTTTT.

This chain links TRBV6-9 with TRBJ1-1; D ambiguous. Germline lookup yields CDR1 MNHGY and CDR2 SVAAGI. This CDR3 is built from 18 residues. Trimming stripped 2 bases from V and 6 bases from J, with 25 bases between. The CDR3 DNA sequence: TGTGCCAGCAGTTATGGCACAGCCTTCTATTTTTTAACATCTGAAGCTTTCTTT. Translating gives CASSYGTAFYFLTSEAFF.

In this sample, this clone turned up once. J is TRBJ2-7 and V is TRBV9; 8 bases are a match to TRBD1. This CDR3 is built from 14 residues. V was pared by 7 bases and J by 7 bases, with 13 bases of the junction left unmatched. Germline V gene sequence: CDR1 SGDLS, CDR2 YYNGEE. The CDR3 region has the DNA TGTGCCAGCGGGGAAGGGCAGGGGGCGGGAGAGCAGTACTTC. It codes for CASGEGQGAGEQYF.

V gene TRBV7-6 combines with J gene TRBJ2-1, with 7 bases lining up with TRBD2. The CDR3 runs 17 residues. Germline CDR1 is SGHVS and CDR2 is FNYEAQ. The V and J ends lost 4 bases and 4 bases, in that order; junction bases with no gene match: 13. This CDR3 is CASSYHSLAGAYNEQFF. The CDR3 nucleotides are TGTGCCAGCAGCTACCATTCATTAGCGGGTGCTTACAATGAGCAGTTCTTC. Full variable domain (remainder filled in from reference TRBV7-6 and TRBJ2-1): GAGVSQSPRYKVTKRGQDVALRCDPISGHVSLYWYRQALGQGPEFLTYFNYEAQQDKSGLPNDRFSAERPEGSISTLTIQRTEQRDSAMYRCASSYHSLAGAYNEQFFGPGTRLTVL.

This chain uses TRBV28 with TRBJ1-5, with D possibly matching TRBD1 (6 bases). The V gene's germline CDR1 is MDHEN and CDR2 SYDVKM. Trimming took 8 bases from V and 2 from J, leaving 13 bases between them. The CDR3 sequence is 14 residues long. In DNA form, the CDR3 reads TGTGCCAGCGGGGGGGGCTGGGGCAATCAGCCCCAGCATTTT. Its translation: CASGGGWGNQPQHF.

A single count supports this clone. CDR3: CASSLRQDNSPLHF. CDR3 nucleotide sequence: TGCGCCAGCAGCTTGAGACAGGACAATTCACCCCTCCACTTT. The chain uses TRBV5-1 and TRBJ1-6; D perhaps matches TRBD1 (6 bases). From germline, CDR1 is SGHRS and CDR2 YFSETQ. CDR3 size: 14 residues. The V and J ends lost 1 base and 7 bases respectively, with 9 bases between them.

This chain links TRBV28 with TRBJ1-5, with D uncertain. Germline V gene lookup returns CDR1 MDHEN and CDR2 SYDVKM. V lost 6 bases to trimming and J lost 1 base, with 7 bases between them. This CDR3 has 13 amino acids. The CDR3: CASRGLSNQPQHF. The CDR3 DNA follows: TGTGCCAGCAGGGGATTAAGCAATCAGCCCCAGCATTTT.

The CDR3 sequence is CASSVGVGGGTEAFF. The CDR3 DNA sequence: TGTGCCAGCAGCGTAGGAGTGGGGGGTGGTACTGAAGCTTTCTTT. This chain connects TRBV9 to TRBJ1-1, with a tentative D call TRBD1 (5 bases). The CDR3 runs 15 residues. Deletions cut 0 bases from V and 5 bases from J, with 14 bases between. Germline V lookup: CDR1 SGDLS, CDR2 YYNGEE.